The 27 T cell receptor beta chains below all came from one sample that was sequenced in a study of CD8+ T cells in alopecia areata (dated by TCRdb to 2016 to 2018). Library preparation employed the immunoSEQ multiplex PCR assay. RNA was extracted from all samples and reverse transcribed into cDNA as template for TCR sequencing. Drawn from immuneACCESS, this table holds only the in-frame rearrangements with V and J called that TCRdb kept. Clones are partly lost; checked studies trace under half to an unresolved V gene and leave the rest unexplained. The table for this sample lists approximately 280,000 clones; nearly 60% of them were counted only once. The ten biggest clones cover 1.8% of the sample. The time point label of this sample denotes: roughly 26 weeks on oral tofacitinib. The treatment or condition label of this sample denotes: oral pan-JAK inhibitor, 5-10 mg twice daily. Sample: CD4+ T cells sorted from blood, taken at week 24, from a patient treated with tofacitinib. The source of these receptors is a human donor with alopecia areata.

This rearrangement joins TRBV9 to TRBJ1-2; no firm D call. Germline loops: CDR1 SGDLS, CDR2 YYNGEE. This CDR3 is 15 amino acids long. V lost 4 bases to trimming and J lost 2 bases, with 15 bases between them. The CDR3 reads CASSQRAVTNYGYTF. The CDR3 DNA follows: TGTGCCAGCAGCCAAAGGGCGGTGACCAACTATGGCTACACCTTC. Based on the CDR3 plus reference TRBV9 and TRBJ1-2, the full variable domain is DSGVTQTPKHLITATGQRVTLRCSPRSGDLSVYWYQQSLDQGLQFLIQYYNGEERAKGNILERFSAQQFPDLHSELNLSSLELGDSALYFCASSQRAVTNYGYTFGSGTRLTVV.

V and J are TRBV5-1 and TRBJ2-2, with 8 bases that match TRBD1. The CDR3 consists of 15 residues. Germline CDR1 SGHRS, CDR2 YFSETQ. V lost 2 bases and J lost 6; bases outside the gene matches: 6. CDR3 amino acids: CASSFSQGASGELFF. The CDR3, as DNA: TGCGCCAGCAGCTTCAGCCAGGGGGCGTCCGGGGAGCTGTTTTTT.

This clone has more than one count but fewer than ten. The sample holds other DNA sequences that translate to the same CDR3. The V call is TRBV5-1, the J call TRBJ2-2; no clear D gene. Germline CDR1 is SGHRS and CDR2 is YFSETQ. This CDR3 is 11 amino acids long. Trimming stripped 0 bases from V and 8 bases from J, with 2 bases between. The CDR3, as DNA: TGCGCCAGCAGCTTGGCTGGGGAGCTGTTTTTT. Translating it yields CASSLAGELFF.

This clone was observed a handful of times. The chain joins TRBV28 to TRBJ2-1; D uncertain. With 4 bases removed from V and 2 bases from J, the gap between germline ends came to 12 bases. The CDR3 loop spans 15 amino acids. CDR1 and CDR2 from the germline V gene are MDHEN and SYDVKM. The CDR3 DNA reads as TGTGCCAGCAGTTCCGCCACCTTGGCCTACAATGAGCAGTTCTTC. Translation gives CASSSATLAYNEQFF.

V is TRBV13 and J is TRBJ2-3; 9 positions match TRBD2. The V and J ends lost 0 bases and 2 bases, in that order; junction bases with no gene match: 9. Germline CDR1 reads PRHDT; CDR2 reads FYEKMQ (reference sequence). The CDR3 contains 18 residues. CDR3 amino acids: CASSLGRLAGFLTDTQYF. CDR3 DNA: TGTGCCAGCAGCTTAGGTCGGCTAGCGGGGTTTCTCACAGATACGCAGTATTTT.

This clone turned up a few times. This same CDR3 is encoded by further DNA sequences in the sample. The CDR3 loop is CASSSLTSTDTQYF. The CDR3 DNA is TGTGCCAGCAGTTCCCTTACTAGCACAGATACGCAGTATTTT. The rearrangement uses TRBV28 and TRBJ2-3; D not certain. CDR1 and CDR2 from the germline V gene are MDHEN and SYDVKM. The CDR3 consists of 14 residues. V lost 4 bases, J lost 0 bases, and 8 bases lay in between.

The chain links TRBV29-1 to TRBJ1-2; D ambiguous. CDR3 length equals 10 residues. V was trimmed by 2 bases and J by 10 bases, leaving 8 bases between them. Germline CDR1 reads SQVTM; CDR2 reads ANQGSEA. The CDR3 DNA reads TGCAGCGTTGAATCTATAACCTACACCTTC. This translates into CSVESITYTF.

The V gene is TRBV7-6, the J gene TRBJ2-1; no firm D call. The CDR3 totals 16 residues. V lost 5 bases to trimming and J lost 9 bases, with 23 bases between them. Germline-derived CDR1 and CDR2 are SGHVS and FNYEAQ. The CDR3 DNA sequence: TGTGCCAGCAGCCGACAACTTAGCTCTACGGTGGTTGAGCAGTTCTTC. Translating gives CASSRQLSSTVVEQFF.

The chain joins TRBV28 to TRBJ2-7, with 8 nucleotides matching TRBD2. Trimming at V came to 6 bases and at J to 2 bases, leaving 15 bases not matched to a gene. Germline-derived CDR1 and CDR2 are MDHEN and SYDVKM. The CDR3 is made up of 17 amino acids. CDR3 amino acids: CASSSGPGRGAAYEQYF. Here the CDR3 DNA reads TGTGCCAGCAGCTCCGGACCCGGGCGGGGGGCCGCCTACGAGCAGTACTTC.

The rearrangement links TRBV29-1 to TRBJ2-4; 8 positions match TRBD2. The CDR3 spans 14 residues. In germline, CDR1 is SQVTM, CDR2 ANQGSEA. Trimming removed 5 bases from V and 4 bases from J; junction bases left unmatched: 7. The DNA for the CDR3 is TGCAGCGTTTTGGGGCGGGGGGCTAAAAACATTCAGTACTTC. This translates into CSVLGRGAKNIQYF.

The V gene is TRBV18, the J gene TRBJ1-1, with TRBD1 matching 7 bases. The CDR3 loop spans 14 amino acids. Germline V gene sequence: CDR1 KGHSH, CDR2 LQKENI. J was trimmed by 3 bases and V by 2 bases; bases with no gene match: 3. CDR3 DNA sequence: TGTGCCAGCTCACCAGAACAGGGGTACACTGAAGCTTTCTTT. It codes for CASSPEQGYTEAFF.

The chain's CDR3 is CASSIDRGANTEAFF. In nucleotides, the CDR3 is TGTGCCAGCAGTATCGACAGGGGGGCGAACACTGAAGCTTTCTTT. The V and J genes are TRBV2 and TRBJ1-1; TRBD1 matches at 9 bases. Germline V gene sequence: CDR1 SNHLY, CDR2 FYNNEI. The CDR3 extends over 15 amino acids. The trim removed 5 bases at V and 1 base at J, leaving 5 bases unmatched.

The J gene is TRBJ2-1, the V gene TRBV5-1; no definite D call. Trimming pared 0 bases from V and 7 bases from J, leaving 8 bases between. Germline CDR1 is SGHRS and CDR2 is YFSETQ. The CDR3 is 13 amino acids. DNA of the CDR3: TGCGCCAGCAGCTTGGCCCCGATGAATGAGCAGTTCTTC. This translates into CASSLAPMNEQFF.

The chain couples TRBV6-5 to TRBJ1-1, with D tentatively TRBD1 (5 bases). CDR1 and CDR2 from the germline V gene are MNHEY and SVGAGI. Deletions cut 1 base from V and 0 bases from J, with 12 bases between. CDR3 length equals 16 residues. The CDR3: CASSYLNRPMNTEAFF. The CDR3 DNA follows: TGTGCCAGCAGTTACTTGAACAGGCCTATGAACACTGAAGCTTTCTTT.

This clone was observed a handful of times. V is TRBV10-3 and J is TRBJ2-1; possibly TRBD1 for D (5 bases). Trimming removed 3 bases from V and 6 bases from J, with 12 bases in between. CDR1 is ENHRY, CDR2 SYGVKD, per germline. This CDR3 region has 14 residues. CDR3 coding DNA: TGTGCCATCAGTGATCCGGCCCAGGGCAATGAGCAGTTCTTC. Translated: CAISDPAQGNEQFF.

The chain couples TRBV5-1 to TRBJ1-1; D ambiguous. V was clipped by 2 bases and J by 5 bases, with 7 bases between them. The CDR3 spans 12 residues. Germline CDR1 and CDR2: SGHRS and YFSETQ. CDR3 sequence (DNA): TGCGCCAGCAGCTTTCCGAGTACTGAAGCTTTCTTT. Protein sequence: CASSFPSTEAFF.

This chain connects TRBV29-1 to TRBJ1-2, with TRBD1 matching 8 bases. CDR1 and CDR2 from the germline V gene are SQVTM and ANQGSEA. V shed 6 bases and J 2 bases; nucleotides not matched to a gene: 8. This CDR3 contains 14 residues. Here the CDR3 reads CSVQQGEGNYGYTF. The CDR3 nucleotides read TGCAGCGTCCAACAGGGGGAAGGGAACTATGGCTACACCTTC.

The chain recombines TRBV30 with TRBJ1-6; D is uncertain. V gave up 2 bases and J gave up 6 bases, with 11 bases separating them. Germline V gene data show CDR1 as GTSNPN and CDR2 as SVGIG (reference sequence). The CDR3 sequence is 14 residues long. The CDR3 spells CAWSILGTNSPLHF. Here the CDR3 DNA reads TGTGCCTGGAGTATCCTGGGAACTAATTCACCCCTCCACTTT. Using reference TRBV30 and TRBJ1-6 for the parts outside the CDR3, the full variable domain is SQTIHQWPATLVQPVGSPLSLECTVEGTSNPNLYWYRQAAGRGLQLLFYSVGIGQISSEVPQNLSASRPQDRQFILSSKKLLLSDSGFYLCAWSILGTNSPLHFGNGTRLTVT.

The chain is built from TRBV5-1 and TRBJ2-1, with a tentative D call TRBD2 (6 bases). This CDR3 is built from 16 residues. V gave up 0 bases and J gave up 2 bases, with 12 bases separating them. The germline V gene has CDR1 SGHRS and CDR2 YFSETQ. The CDR3, as DNA: TGCGCCAGCAGCTTGGTTAGCGGATCTACCTACAATGAGCAGTTCTTC. Amino acid sequence: CASSLVSGSTYNEQFF.

The V and J genes are TRBV30 and TRBJ2-1, with D possibly matching TRBD2 (5 bases). Germline V CDR1 and CDR2: GTSNPN, SVGIG (reference sequence). Trimming stripped 1 base from V and 6 bases from J, with 7 bases between. This CDR3 spans 12 amino acids. The CDR3 DNA reads TGTGCCTGGAGTGCCCTAGCCAATGAGCAGTTCTTC. The encoded protein is CAWSALANEQFF.

This chain links TRBV5-1 with TRBJ2-2; D gene unclear. With 0 bases removed from V and 1 base from J, the gap between germline ends came to 7 bases. The CDR3 length is 15 residues. The V gene's germline CDR1 is SGHRS and CDR2 YFSETQ. CDR3 coding DNA: TGCGCCAGCAGCTTGGGTCAGGAGAACACCGGGGAGCTGTTTTTT. Amino acid sequence: CASSLGQENTGELFF. Using reference TRBV5-1 and TRBJ2-2 for the parts outside the CDR3, the full variable domain is KAGVTQTPRYLIKTRGQQVTLSCSPISGHRSVSWYQQTPGQGLQFLFEYFSETQRNKGNFPGRFSGRQFSNSRSEMNVSTLELGDSALYLCASSLGQENTGELFFGEGSRLTVL.

CDR3 amino acids: CASSQEGVQADTQYF. CDR3 DNA: TGTGCCAGCAGCCAAGAAGGGGTACAGGCAGATACGCAGTATTTT. V usage is TRBV4-2 and J usage is TRBJ2-3; the D gene is possibly TRBD1 (5 bases). Germline V CDR1 and CDR2: LGHNA, YNFKEQ. V dropped 0 bases and J dropped 4 bases, with 11 bases sitting between them. The CDR3 covers 15 residues.

J is TRBJ2-6 and V is TRBV18; D not resolved. The germline V gene encodes CDR1 KGHSH and CDR2 LQKENI. The CDR3 totals 17 residues. Trimming stripped 3 bases from V and 2 bases from J, with 14 bases between. The CDR3, as DNA: TGTGCCAGCTCACCCCCCGTGAGTAGGGCTGGGGCCAACGTCCTGACTTTC. Translating it yields CASSPPVSRAGANVLTF. Drawing the rest from reference TRBV18 and TRBJ2-6, the complete variable domain is NAGVMQNPRHLVRRRGQEARLRCSPMKGHSHVYWYRQLPEEGLKFMVYLQKENIIDESGMPKERFSAEFPKEGPSILRIQQVVRGDSAAYFCASSPPVSRAGANVLTFGAGSRLTVL.

This clone was detected only a few times. The CDR3 spells CASSQVDRAGEQYF. DNA for the CDR3: TGTGCCAGCAGCCAAGTTGACAGGGCGGGAGAGCAGTACTTC. The chain joins TRBV14 to TRBJ2-7; D is perhaps TRBD1 (7 bases). CDR3 length: 14 amino acids. The V end lost 1 base, the J end lost 7 bases, and 14 bases lay between the germline ends. CDR1 is SGHDN and CDR2 is FVKESK in the germline V gene.

This clone was seen only a few times. The V call is TRBV4-1, the J call TRBJ2-1, with 8 nucleotides matching TRBD2. J gave up 8 bases and V 4 bases, and 7 bases lay outside the gene matches. The germline gives CDR1 MGHRA, CDR2 YSYEKL. This CDR3 spans 14 amino acids. CDR3 coding DNA: TGCGCCAGCAGCCCAACCGGGGGGGCCTATGAGCAGTTCTTC. Translated, it gives CASSPTGGAYEQFF.

This clone occurred a few times. J is TRBJ2-5 and V is TRBV6-5, with D tentatively TRBD1 (5 bases). This CDR3 has 14 amino acids. The V gene lost 5 bases and the J gene lost 1 base, with 11 bases spanning the gap. Per germline, CDR1 MNHEY and CDR2 SVGAGI. In DNA form, the CDR3 reads TGTGCCAGCAGTGCCGGACAAATCCAAGAGACCCAGTACTTC. Protein: CASSAGQIQETQYF.

Only a few counts were recorded for this clone. This CDR3 reads CASSFKGAGSNQPQHF. Written as DNA, the CDR3 is TGTGCCAGCAGCTTCAAGGGGGCTGGGAGCAATCAGCCCCAGCATTTT. V gene TRBV7-3 combines with J gene TRBJ1-5; TRBD1 matches 7 bases. This CDR3 has 16 residues. Germline assignment: CDR1 SGHTA and CDR2 FQGTGA. V dropped 3 bases and J dropped 1; count of bases not matched to a gene: 6.